This T cell receptor (beta chain) was retrieved from a study of blood T cells in healthy people across ages. Across the study: Per two T cells, template switching captured roughly one barcoded beta molecule. Study results and caveats: Strong correlation was found linking TCR beta diversity to naive T cell percentage. Among long-lived donors, naive CD4+ cells were more numerous and diversity higher than in aged donors.

The CDR3 has 14 residues. After removal of 4 bases from V and 6 bases from J, the junction contained 7 bases not matched to a gene. Germline V gene lookup returns CDR1 SQVTM and CDR2 ANQGSEA. Through a sample-barcoded 5' primer and a J-beta primer mix, a second PCR was run for roughly 6 to 11 cycles. TCRdb independently ran MiXCR on the 5' RACE reads; one entry per CDR3 protein. The sample shows 1.5 million to 2 million distinct CDR3 sequences, 28% of them seen only once. This clonotype was seen repeatedly, ten times or more. Its antigen is undetermined. V usage is TRBV29-1 and J usage is TRBJ2-7; TRBD1 matches 12 bases. The clonotype comes from a woman in her twenties or thirties in good health. The sequenced sample was blood. The CDR3 here is CSVARDRGRGEQYF. The CDR3 coding sequence is TGCAGCGTTGCTAGGGACAGGGGGCGAGGCGAGCAGTACTTC.